The 18 T cell receptor beta chains presented below share a single source sample, sequenced in a study of T cell changes during pregnancy in multiple sclerosis. Sequencing was performed with immunoSEQ multiplex PCR; in TCRdb, only in-frame clones are kept and a portion is missing. The sample carries about 73,000 clones, roughly nine tenths recorded once. The sequenced sample was peripheral blood, obtained in the second trimester of pregnancy. The receptors were sampled from a female donor in good health, enrolled as a control in a pregnancy study.

This chain links TRBV29-1 with TRBJ1-6, with a possible D match to TRBD1 (6 bases). V was pared by 7 bases and J by 5 bases, with 12 bases between. The CDR3 loop spans 13 amino acids. Germline CDR1 is SQVTM and CDR2 is ANQGSEA. The CDR3 sequence is CSARRGNNSPLHF. The CDR3 DNA follows: TGCAGCGCTCGCAGGGGAAATAATTCACCCCTCCACTTT.

This chain uses TRBV13 with TRBJ2-7, with D possibly being TRBD1 (6 bases). CDR3 size: 14 residues. Germline CDR1 PRHDT, CDR2 FYEKMQ (reference sequence). The V gene lost 3 bases and the J gene lost 5 bases, with 14 bases spanning the gap. CDR3 nucleotides: TGTGCCAGCAGCTTGTTTTCAGGGGACGACGAGCAGTACTTC. It is translated as CASSLFSGDDEQYF.

This chain links TRBV6-5 with TRBJ1-1; 7 bases are a match to TRBD1. The ends lost 2 bases at V and 1 base at J; junction bases unmatched: 1. Germline V gene data show CDR1 as MNHEY and CDR2 as SVGAGI. The CDR3 extends over 14 amino acids. CDR3 residues: CASSYGTANTEAFF. The CDR3, as DNA: TGTGCCAGCAGTTACGGGACAGCGAACACTGAAGCTTTCTTT.

The chain links TRBV19 to TRBJ2-1, with 8 positions matching TRBD1. Germline assignment: CDR1 LNHDA and CDR2 SQIVND (reference sequence). The junction had 3 bases not matched to a gene; V was cut back by 5 bases and J by 0 bases. The CDR3 totals 15 residues. This CDR3 reads CASSEDRDSYNEQFF. CDR3 bases: TGTGCCAGTAGTGAGGACAGGGACTCCTACAATGAGCAGTTCTTC.

The chain is built from TRBV5-1 and TRBJ2-3, with D possibly matching TRBD2 (5 bases). V shed 3 bases and J shed 3 bases, with 17 bases lying between them. This CDR3 spans 16 amino acids. The germline V gene has CDR1 SGHRS and CDR2 YFSETQ. The CDR3 nucleotides read TGCGCCAGCAGCTGGGCCGGGCTCAGGACTACAGATACGCAGTATTTT. This codes for CASSWAGLRTTDTQYF.

V usage is TRBV19 and J usage is TRBJ1-1; D is possibly TRBD1 (5 bases). V was cut by 5 bases and J by 1 base, with 14 bases left in between. The germline V gene encodes CDR1 LNHDA and CDR2 SQIVND (reference sequence). The CDR3 runs 15 residues. Here the CDR3 reads CASSLQGMTNTEAFF. CDR3 sequence (DNA): TGTGCCAGTAGTTTGCAGGGCATGACGAACACTGAAGCTTTCTTT.

V is TRBV29-1 and J is TRBJ1-1; D is undetermined. Germline V gives CDR1 SQVTM, CDR2 ANQGSEA. The CDR3 is made up of 11 amino acids. Trimming took off 6 bases at V and 8 bases at J, with 13 bases between the two ends. CDR3 residues: CSVTTSREAFF. DNA of the CDR3: TGCAGCGTGACGACATCCCGGGAAGCTTTCTTT.

The chain has TRBV20-1 and TRBJ1-1; 7 nucleotides line up with TRBD1. The CDR3 runs to 10 residues. With 6 bases clipped from V and 10 bases from J, the junction kept 5 bases outside the gene matches. CDR1 is DFQATT and CDR2 is SNEGSKA in the germline V gene (reference sequence). Here the CDR3 reads CSARQGTAFF. The CDR3 bases are TGCAGTGCCAGACAGGGTACAGCTTTCTTT.

This chain uses TRBV9 with TRBJ2-1; possible D gene TRBD2, 7 bases. The germline CDR1 and CDR2 sequences are SGDLS and YYNGEE. The length of the CDR3 is 18 residues. Trimming stripped 4 bases from V and 5 bases from J, with 25 bases between. CDR3 in DNA: TGTGCCAGCAGCTATCGAAGGGGGGGGGTCCCAGGGGACAATGAGCAGTTCTTC. Its translation is CASSYRRGGVPGDNEQFF.

This rearrangement joins TRBV18 to TRBJ1-4; no reliable D call. The CDR3 runs 14 residues. Deletions cut 6 bases from V and 7 bases from J, with 15 bases between. CDR1 is KGHSH and CDR2 is LQKENI in the germline V gene. The CDR3 sequence: CASSPALVGEKLFF. In nucleotides, the CDR3 is TGTGCCAGCTCCCCCGCGTTGGTTGGTGAAAAACTGTTTTTT.

This chain uses TRBV28 with TRBJ2-3; 9 bases are shared with TRBD2. V was clipped by 2 bases and J by 4 bases; unmatched bases: 1. Germline values: CDR1 MDHEN, CDR2 SYDVKM. The CDR3 runs to 14 residues. Here the CDR3 DNA reads TGTGCCAGCAGTTTAGCGGGGGGGCCAGATACGCAGTATTTT. It translates to CASSLAGGPDTQYF.

V usage is TRBV15 and J usage is TRBJ2-1, with 11 bases matching TRBD2. CDR1 and CDR2 from the germline V gene are LNHNV and YYDKDF (reference sequence). CDR3 length equals 16 residues. The J segment lost 3 bases and the V segment lost 5 bases, leaving 6 bases of the junction unmatched. CDR3 region: CATSFGTSGYYNEQFF. As DNA, the CDR3 is TGTGCCACCAGCTTCGGGACTAGCGGATACTACAATGAGCAGTTCTTC. Combining the CDR3 with reference TRBV15 and TRBJ2-1 gives the whole variable domain DAMVIQNPRYQVTQFGKPVTLSCSQTLNHNVMYWYQQKSSQAPKLLFHYYDKDFNNEADTPDNFQSRRPNTSFCFLDIRSPGLGDTAMYLCATSFGTSGYYNEQFFGPGTRLTVL.

This clone has only a few counts. The chain recombines TRBV4-2 with TRBJ1-4; TRBD1 agrees at 10 bases. Looked up from germline, CDR1 is LGHNA and CDR2 is YNFKEQ. J lost 6 bases, V lost 4 bases, and 5 bases had no gene match. The CDR3 is 15 amino acids. The CDR3 bases are TGTGCCAGCAGCCCCGGTGGGACAGGGGATGAAAAACTGTTTTTT. Its translation is CASSPGGTGDEKLFF.

Details on this clone: Germline is not matched at one junction end, which may reflect a read error. The chain links TRBV27 to TRBJ2-1; 10 bases fit TRBD2. CDR3 size: 18 residues. Germline V gene lookup returns CDR1 MNHEY and CDR2 SMNVEV (reference sequence). CDR3 bases: TGTGCCAGCACTTTACTCACTAGCGGGGTCTACCTTTACAATGAGCAGTTCTTC. This sequence encodes CASTLLTSGVYLYNEQFF.

This chain uses TRBV5-1 with TRBJ1-6; 7 nucleotides agree with TRBD1. With V trimmed by 4 bases and J by 7 bases, 17 bases remained unmatched. The CDR3 has 18 amino acids. Germline V gene lookup returns CDR1 SGHRS and CDR2 YFSETQ. In nucleotides, the CDR3 is TGCGCCAGCAGCGTCTCCAACAGGGGTACGGAGGGAAATTCACCCCTCCACTTT. This sequence encodes CASSVSNRGTEGNSPLHF.

The rearrangement links TRBV29-1 to TRBJ2-7; D is perhaps TRBD2 (5 bases). This CDR3 is 14 amino acids long. The germline V and J ends were trimmed by 4 bases and 0 bases, with 13 bases remaining between them. The V gene's germline CDR1 is SQVTM and CDR2 ANQGSEA. As DNA, the CDR3 is TGCAGCGTTGGGGAGCCTAAGAGCTCCTACGAGCAGTACTTC. It codes for CSVGEPKSSYEQYF.

The chain combines TRBV5-1 with TRBJ1-5; unclear D gene. Germline CDR1 and CDR2: SGHRS and YFSETQ. The CDR3 totals 15 residues. The germline V and J ends were trimmed by 4 bases and 0 bases, with 11 bases remaining between them. The CDR3: CASSPGLISNQPQHF. Written as DNA, the CDR3 is TGCGCCAGCAGCCCCGGACTGATTAGCAATCAGCCCCAGCATTTT.

The chain carries TRBV6-1 and TRBJ1-2; 7 positions match TRBD1. V dropped 6 bases and J dropped 4; count of bases not matched to a gene: 8. Germline V CDR1 and CDR2: MNHNS, SASEGT. The CDR3 loop spans 14 amino acids. CDR3 protein: CASRGGGRIYGYTF. The CDR3 bases are TGTGCCAGCAGAGGGGGCGGAAGGATCTATGGCTACACCTTC.